This TCR beta chain was recorded in a study of response to subunit inactivated influenza vaccine (dated by TCRdb to the late 2010s). A note on the overall study: Deep quantitative profiling of the T cell receptor repertoire was used in the study to follow responses to a trivalent subunit inactivated influenza vaccine.

Library preparation used RT-PCR. Sequenced on an Illumina HiSeq 2500. TCRdb trimmed public reads at Q25 via fastp, called clones via MiXCR and kept in-frame beta chains. Each CDR3 protein appears once, grouped with its most common genes and DNA. Here the sample has around 200,000 distinct CDR3 sequences; about a tenth occur a single time. The ten most abundant clones make up 9.5% to 13% of the sample. This clonotype came up a few times. Its specific antigen is unknown. No base qualities exist here, and no much larger clone lies one base off it. CDR1 and CDR2, per the germline V gene, are ENHRY and SYGVKD. At the junction V is shortened by 4 bases and J by 7 bases, with 13 bases in between. Including the terminal cysteine and phenylalanine, the CDR3 comprises 13 residues. Only the CDR3 portion is preserved as DNA: 39 bases, with reading frame beginning at the first base. Study-level results and caveats: It was suggested by the authors that each seasonal influenza vaccination may recruit only a limited number of new T cells.

This material consisted of non-naive T cells sorted from PBMCs, taken on the day of vaccination. The cell subset or site label of this sample denotes: memory T cell fraction. The V gene is TRBV10-3 and the J gene is TRBJ1-1; the best D guess is TRBD1, with 5 bases matching. The clonotype was recovered from a man aged 50-60 years who received an inactivated influenza vaccine. Donor details come from another sample of the same person, matched by shared clones. The CDR3 region reads CAISAGGSHEAFF. The DNA sequence is TGTGCCATCAGTGCCGGGGGGTCCCATGAAGCTTTCTTT.